The rows below give T cell receptor beta chains drawn from one sample of a study of post-analysis software for immune sequencing data. TCRdb re-derived calls from the PCR reads in MiXCR, one entry per CDR3 protein. The repertoire holds roughly 650,000 distinct CDR3 sequences, with roughly three fifths as singletons. Sequencing was done on a sample of blood. Every receptor here comes from a girl aged 2 to 9 with multiple sclerosis. Each CDR3 is given with its conserved first and last residue. D genes are given only for firm matches. Not every row has a clone size; where given, it reads once, few, many or a size class.

>TRBJ2-7|.|TRBV27|TRBD2
CASSPSTGGGNEQYF
TGTGCCAGCAGTCCATCGACCGGGGGAGGGAACGAGCAGTACTTC
>TRBJ2-3|.|TRBV6-2/TRBV6-3|TRBD2
CASSYSIGGGPSTDTQYF
TGTGCCAGCAGTTACTCGATTGGCGGGGGGCCTAGCACAGATACGCAGTATTTT
>TRBJ2-5|.|TRBV20-1|.
CSARRLTGQETQYF
TGCAGTGCTAGAAGGTTAACAGGACAAGAGACCCAGTACTTC
>TRBJ2-7|few|TRBV12-3/TRBV12-4|TRBD2
CASSPGLAGVREQYF
TGTGCCAGCAGTCCGGGACTAGCGGGAGTACGGGAGCAGTACTTT
>TRBJ1-2|once|TRBV20-1|TRBD1
CSARETGGDYGYTF
TGCAGTGCTAGAGAAACAGGGGGCGACTATGGCTACACCTTC
>TRBJ2-1|.|TRBV4-1|.
CASSHLGPQRGNEQFF
TGCGCCAGCAGCCATCTCGGACCCCAGCGTGGCAATGAGCAGTTCTTC
>TRBJ2-1|.|TRBV20-1|.
CSAPQRGGLTNEQFF
TGCAGTGCTCCACAACGGGGAGGCCTCACCAATGAGCAGTTCTTC
>TRBJ2-6|.|TRBV10-1|.
CASSESTQGRRGANVLTF
TGCGCCAGCAGTGAGTCGACGCAGGGGCGACGTGGGGCCAACGTCCTGACTTTC
>TRBJ2-1|.|TRBV4-2|.
CASSQETSSYNEQFF
TGTGCCAGCAGCCAAGAGACTAGCTCCTACAATGAGCAGTTCTTC
>TRBJ2-1|.|TRBV29-1|TRBD1
CSVFRTGSYNEQFF
TGCAGCGTTTTCAGGACAGGGTCCTACAATGAGCAGTTCTTC
>TRBJ2-7|.|TRBV5-6|.
CASSFSESYEQYF
TGTGCCAGCAGCTTCTCCGAGTCCTACGAGCAGTACTTC
>TRBJ1-1|many|TRBV29-1|.
CSVHPEGNTEAFF
TGCAGCGTTCACCCGGAGGGGAACACTGAAGCTTTCTTT
>TRBJ1-4|.|TRBV7-6|.
CASSLATGPTNEKLFF
TGTGCCAGCAGCTTAGCGACAGGCCCTACTAATGAAAAACTGTTTTTT
>TRBJ1-6|once|TRBV7-9|.
CASSLDGRENSPLHF
TGTGCCAGCAGCTTAGACGGCAGGGAGAATTCACCCCTCCACTTT
>TRBJ2-1|.|TRBV5-1|.
CASRLGTLSTSVDEQFF
TGCGCCAGCAGATTAGGAACACTCTCGACTAGTGTCGATGAGCAGTTCTTC
>TRBJ2-3|.|TRBV11-2|.
CASSVQEISTDTQYF
TGTGCCAGCAGCGTACAGGAGATTAGCACAGATACGCAGTATTTT
>TRBJ2-1|few|TRBV7-2|TRBD2
CASSFKRGPYNEQFF
TGTGCCAGCAGCTTTAAGCGGGGACCGTACAATGAGCAGTTCTTC
>TRBJ2-5|.|TRBV25-1|TRBD1
CASSGRTGASETQYF
TGTGCCAGCAGTGGGCGGACAGGGGCTTCCGAGACCCAGTACTTC
>TRBJ2-3|.|TRBV5-4|.
CASSLDIVRGASTDTQYF
TGTGCCAGCAGCTTGGATATCGTTCGCGGGGCTAGCACAGATACGCAGTATTTT
>TRBJ1-2|once|TRBV20-1|.
CSAIDSPYGYTF
TGCAGTGCTATTGACAGTCCCTATGGCTACACCTTC
>TRBJ2-3|few|TRBV2|.
CASGPPRWTDTQYF
TGTGCCAGCGGACCTCCTCGGTGGACAGATACGCAGTATTTT
>TRBJ1-1|.|TRBV10-3|.
CAIRDTLEAFF
TGTGCCATCAGGGACACCCTTGAAGCTTTCTTT
>TRBJ2-1|once|TRBV7-3|.
CASSTTPQGAYNEQFF
TGTGCCAGTAGCACTACCCCACAGGGTGCCTACAATGAGCAGTTCTTC
>TRBJ1-1|.|TRBV6-2/TRBV6-3|TRBD1
CASYPGTAYLNTEAFF
TGTGCCAGCTACCCCGGGACAGCATACTTGAACACTGAAGCTTTCTTT
>TRBJ2-3|.|TRBV10-3|TRBD2
CAISDLAGADTQYF
TGTGCCATCAGTGATTTAGCGGGAGCTGATACGCAGTATTTT
>TRBJ2-1|.|TRBV11-2|TRBD2
CAGRRGLAGYLYNEQFF
TGTGCCGGCAGAAGAGGGCTAGCGGGGTATCTGTACAATGAGCAGTTCTTC
>TRBJ1-4|few|TRBV20-1|.
CSARGYAGEKLFF
TGCAGTGCTAGAGGTTACGCAGGGGAAAAACTGTTTTTT
>TRBJ2-6|few|TRBV2|.
CASSEFSGANVLTF
TGTGCCAGCAGTGAGTTCTCTGGGGCCAACGTCCTGACTTTC
>TRBJ1-2|.|TRBV30|.
CAWSPGTRGYTF
TGTGCCTGGAGCCCAGGGACCCGGGGCTACACCTTC
>TRBJ2-3|.|TRBV7-9|.
CASSLAGAGFADTQYF
TGTGCCAGCAGCTTAGCTGGGGCGGGGTTCGCAGATACGCAGTATTTT
>TRBJ2-3|.|TRBV20-1|TRBD2
CSAWLAGVTDTQYF
TGCAGTGCTTGGCTAGCGGGGGTCACAGATACGCAGTATTTT
>TRBJ1-2|few|TRBV20-1|TRBD1
CSALKTGGYGYTF
TGCAGTGCTCTTAAAACAGGGGGGTATGGCTACACCTTC
>TRBJ2-1|few|TRBV19|.
CASSIGGPKFF
TGTGCCAGTAGTATAGGGGGACCTAAGTTCTTC
>TRBJ1-2|.|TRBV4-3|.
CASSQEGWGYTF
TGCGCCAGCAGCCAAGAGGGATGGGGCTACACCTTC
>TRBJ2-3|few|TRBV6-5|.
CASSYRLGEVADTQYF
TGTGCCAGCAGTTACCGGTTGGGGGAGGTTGCAGATACGCAGTATTTT
>TRBJ2-3|.|TRBV29-1|TRBD2
CSVASGTVDTQYF
TGCAGCGTTGCTAGCGGGACGGTAGATACGCAGTATTTT
>TRBJ2-3|.|TRBV4-2|.
CASSQRPGTPFDTQYF
TGTGCCAGCAGCCAGCGGCCCGGGACTCCTTTTGATACGCAGTATTTT
>TRBJ2-5|.|TRBV20-1|.
CSARDRARGAQYF
TGCAGTGCTAGAGATCGAGCTAGGGGGGCCCAGTACTTC
>TRBJ1-2|once|TRBV10-3|TRBD1
CAISSQSTGDYGYTF
TGTGCCATCAGCTCCCAGAGTACAGGGGACTATGGCTACACCTTC
>TRBJ1-1|few|TRBV7-9|.
CASSLNEAFF
TGTGCCAGCAGCTTAAATGAAGCTTTCTTT
>TRBJ2-7|.|TRBV29-1|.
CSVEVGGVHEQYF
TGCAGCGTTGAAGTGGGAGGTGTCCACGAGCAGTACTTC
>TRBJ2-3|.|TRBV20-1|TRBD2
CSAGLAGVTSTQYF
TGCAGTGCTGGACTAGCGGGGGTGACCTCTACGCAGTATTTT
>TRBJ2-5|.|TRBV20-1|TRBD1
CSALAARTGGDETQYF
TGCAGTGCTTTGGCGGCAAGGACAGGGGGCGATGAGACCCAGTACTTC
>TRBJ2-3|few|TRBV7-2|.
CASSLRGTPRRGSTDTQYF
TGTGCCAGCAGCTTAAGGGGGACCCCTCGTCGGGGTAGCACAGATACGCAGTATTTT
>TRBJ1-4|.|TRBV2|.
CASSAGEGEKLFF
TGTGCCAGCAGTGCTGGCGAGGGTGAAAAACTGTTTTTT
>TRBJ2-3|.|TRBV7-2|TRBD2
CASSLRRLAPSTDTQYF
TGTGCCAGCAGCTTAAGGCGACTAGCGCCTAGCACAGATACGCAGTATTTT
>TRBJ2-1|.|TRBV29-1|.
CSAGKGTGSNNEQFF
TGCAGCGCCGGGAAGGGAACAGGTAGCAACAATGAGCAGTTCTTC
>TRBJ1-1|.|TRBV2|TRBD1
CASSGQGASTEAFF
TGTGCCAGCAGCGGACAGGGGGCGAGCACTGAAGCTTTCTTT
>TRBJ2-1|.|TRBV15|.
CATSIRDLGEQFF
TGTGCCACCAGCATCCGGGACCTTGGTGAGCAGTTCTTC
>TRBJ2-1|few|TRBV7-9|TRBD2
CASSHLPGLAGEGEQFF
TGCGCCAGCAGCCATCTCCCGGGACTAGCGGGAGAGGGGGAGCAGTTCTTC
>TRBJ2-7|.|TRBV6-5|TRBD1
CASSYPSTGSYEQYF
TGTGCCAGCAGTTACCCCTCGACAGGGTCCTACGAGCAGTACTTC
>TRBJ2-3|few|TRBV12-3/TRBV12-4|TRBD2
CASRASGRPMSTDTQYF
TGTGCCAGCAGGGCTAGCGGGAGACCCATGAGCACAGATACGCAGTATTTT
>TRBJ1-1|.|TRBV30|.
CAWSGSGYTEAFF
TGTGCCTGGAGTGGGTCCGGGTACACTGAAGCTTTCTTT
>TRBJ2-3|.|TRBV7-9|.
CASSPRGGKDTQYF
TGTGCCAGCAGCCCCAGGGGCGGAAAAGATACGCAGTATTTT
>TRBJ2-3|few|TRBV5-1|.
CASRPAARTDTQYF
TGCGCCAGCAGGCCGGCTGCGCGCACAGATACGCAGTATTTT
>TRBJ1-2|.|TRBV6-5|.
CASSYYPRVMGNYGYTF
TGTGCCAGCAGTTACTATCCCAGGGTGATGGGCAACTATGGCTACACCTTC
>TRBJ1-6|.|TRBV12-5|.
CASGLVPGDSPLHF
TGTGCTAGTGGTTTGGTACCCGGCGACTCACCCCTCCACTTT
>TRBJ2-1|.|TRBV7-9|TRBD2
CASSSTAGLAVNEQFF
TGTGCCAGCAGCTCGACCGCCGGACTAGCGGTTAATGAGCAGTTCTTC
>TRBJ1-2|few|TRBV7-2|TRBD1
CASSSGQAPNYGYTF
TGTGCCAGCAGCTCGGGACAGGCTCCTAACTATGGCTACACCTTC